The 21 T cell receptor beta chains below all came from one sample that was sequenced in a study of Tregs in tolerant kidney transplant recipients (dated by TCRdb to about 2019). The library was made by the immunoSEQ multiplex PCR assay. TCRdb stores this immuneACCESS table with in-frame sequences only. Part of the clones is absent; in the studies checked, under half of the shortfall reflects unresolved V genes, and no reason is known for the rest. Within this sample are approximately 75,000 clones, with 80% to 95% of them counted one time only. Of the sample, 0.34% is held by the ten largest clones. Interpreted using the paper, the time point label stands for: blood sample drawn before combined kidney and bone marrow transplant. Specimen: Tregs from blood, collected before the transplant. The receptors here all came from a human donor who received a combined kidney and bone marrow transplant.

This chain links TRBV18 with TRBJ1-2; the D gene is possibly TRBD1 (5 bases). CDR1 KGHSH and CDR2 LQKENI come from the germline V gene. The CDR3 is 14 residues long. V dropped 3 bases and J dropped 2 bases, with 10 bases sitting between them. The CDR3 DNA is TGTGCCAGCTCACCCCGCCGGGACAACTATGGCTACACCTTC. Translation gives CASSPRRDNYGYTF.

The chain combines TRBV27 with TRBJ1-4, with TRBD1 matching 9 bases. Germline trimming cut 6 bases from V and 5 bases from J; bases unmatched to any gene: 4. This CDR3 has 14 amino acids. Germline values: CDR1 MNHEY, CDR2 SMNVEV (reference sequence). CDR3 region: CASSTGTGNEKLFF. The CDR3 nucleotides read TGTGCCAGCAGCACAGGGACAGGGAATGAAAAACTGTTTTTT.

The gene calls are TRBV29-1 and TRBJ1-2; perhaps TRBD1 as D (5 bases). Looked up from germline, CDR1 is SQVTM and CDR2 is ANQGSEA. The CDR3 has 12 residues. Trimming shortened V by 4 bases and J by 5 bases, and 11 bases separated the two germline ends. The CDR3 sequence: CSVVVGEYGYTF. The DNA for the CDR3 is TGCAGCGTTGTCGTGGGGGAATATGGCTACACCTTC.

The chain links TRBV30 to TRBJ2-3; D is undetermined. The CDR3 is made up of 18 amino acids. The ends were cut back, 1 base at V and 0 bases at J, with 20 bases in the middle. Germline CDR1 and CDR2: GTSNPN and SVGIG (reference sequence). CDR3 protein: CAWSAPVKMSSSTDTQYF. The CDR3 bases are TGTGCCTGGAGTGCCCCCGTTAAAATGTCCTCTAGCACAGATACGCAGTATTTT.

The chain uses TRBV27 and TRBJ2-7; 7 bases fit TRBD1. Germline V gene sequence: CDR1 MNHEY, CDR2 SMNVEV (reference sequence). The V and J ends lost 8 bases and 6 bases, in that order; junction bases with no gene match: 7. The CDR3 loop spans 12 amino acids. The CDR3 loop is CASQLTGSEQYF. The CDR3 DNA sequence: TGTGCCAGCCAGCTGACAGGGAGCGAGCAGTACTTC.

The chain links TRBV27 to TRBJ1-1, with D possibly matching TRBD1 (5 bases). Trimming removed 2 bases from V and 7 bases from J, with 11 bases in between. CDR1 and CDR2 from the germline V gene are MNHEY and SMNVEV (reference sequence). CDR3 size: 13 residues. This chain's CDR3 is CASSLRWGNEAFF. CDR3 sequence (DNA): TGTGCCAGCAGTTTACGTTGGGGGAATGAAGCTTTCTTT.

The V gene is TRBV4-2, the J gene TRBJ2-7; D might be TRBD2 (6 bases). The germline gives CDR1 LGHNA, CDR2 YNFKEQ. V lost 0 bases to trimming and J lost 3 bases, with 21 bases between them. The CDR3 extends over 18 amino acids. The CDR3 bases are TGTGCCAGCAGCCAAGACCTCGGGGGTTCTACGGTACTCTACGAGCAGTACTTC. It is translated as CASSQDLGGSTVLYEQYF.

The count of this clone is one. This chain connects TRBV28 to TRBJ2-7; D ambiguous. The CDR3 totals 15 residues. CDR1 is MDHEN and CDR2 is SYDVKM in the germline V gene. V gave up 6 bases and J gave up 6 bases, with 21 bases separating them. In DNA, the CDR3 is TGTGCCAGCAGCCTGGGTGGTGGAGTTAAGCTCGAGCAGTACTTC. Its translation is CASSLGGGVKLEQYF. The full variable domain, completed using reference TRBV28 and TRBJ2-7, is DVKVTQSSRYLVKRTGEKVFLECVQDMDHENMFWYRQDPGLGLRLIYFSYDVKMKEKGDIPEGYSVSREKKERFSLILESASTNQTSMYLCASSLGGGVKLEQYFGPGTRLTVT.

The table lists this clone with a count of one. The CDR3 here is CASSFGLGLDTQYF. CDR3 sequence (DNA): TGTGCCAGCAGTTTCGGACTAGGGCTGGATACGCAGTATTTT. This sequence joins TRBV6-1 and TRBJ2-3; 7 positions agree with TRBD2. J was trimmed by 6 bases and V by 5 bases; bases with no gene match: 8. Germline CDR1 is MNHNS and CDR2 is SASEGT. This CDR3 is 14 amino acids long.

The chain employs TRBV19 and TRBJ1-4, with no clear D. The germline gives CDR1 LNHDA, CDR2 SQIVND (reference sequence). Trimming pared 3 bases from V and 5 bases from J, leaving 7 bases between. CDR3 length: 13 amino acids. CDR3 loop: CASSMSRNEKLFF. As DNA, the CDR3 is TGTGCCAGTAGTATGAGCAGGAATGAAAAACTGTTTTTT.

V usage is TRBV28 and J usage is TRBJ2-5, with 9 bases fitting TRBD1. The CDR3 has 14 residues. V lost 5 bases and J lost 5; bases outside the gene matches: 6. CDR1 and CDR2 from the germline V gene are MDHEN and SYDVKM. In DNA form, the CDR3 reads TGTGCCAGCAGTCCTGGGACAGGGAGGGAGACCCAGTACTTC. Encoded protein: CASSPGTGRETQYF.

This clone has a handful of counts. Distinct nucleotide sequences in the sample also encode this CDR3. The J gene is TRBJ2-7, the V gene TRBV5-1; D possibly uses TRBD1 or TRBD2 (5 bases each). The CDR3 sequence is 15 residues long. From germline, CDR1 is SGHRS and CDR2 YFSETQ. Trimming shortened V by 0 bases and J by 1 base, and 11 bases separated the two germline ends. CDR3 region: CASSLAGGGSYEQYF. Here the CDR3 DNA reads TGCGCCAGCAGCTTGGCGGGTGGGGGATCCTACGAGCAGTACTTC. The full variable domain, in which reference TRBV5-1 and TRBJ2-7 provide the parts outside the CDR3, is KAGVTQTPRYLIKTRGQQVTLSCSPISGHRSVSWYQQTPGQGLQFLFEYFSETQRNKGNFPGRFSGRQFSNSRSEMNVSTLELGDSALYLCASSLAGGGSYEQYFGPGTRLTVT.

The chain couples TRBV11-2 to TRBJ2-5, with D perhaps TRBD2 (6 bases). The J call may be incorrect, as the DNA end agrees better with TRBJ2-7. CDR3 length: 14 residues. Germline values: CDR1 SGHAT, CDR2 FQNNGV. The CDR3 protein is CASSLWTGVYEQYF. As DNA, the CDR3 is TGTGCCAGCAGCTTATGGACGGGGGTCTACGAGCAGTACTTC.

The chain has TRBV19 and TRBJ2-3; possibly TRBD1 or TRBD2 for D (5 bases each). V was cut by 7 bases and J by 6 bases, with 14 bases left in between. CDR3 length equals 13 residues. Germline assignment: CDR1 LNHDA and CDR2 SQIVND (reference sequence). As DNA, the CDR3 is TGTGCCAGTAAGGAGAGGGACCGGGATACGCAGTATTTT. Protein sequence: CASKERDRDTQYF.

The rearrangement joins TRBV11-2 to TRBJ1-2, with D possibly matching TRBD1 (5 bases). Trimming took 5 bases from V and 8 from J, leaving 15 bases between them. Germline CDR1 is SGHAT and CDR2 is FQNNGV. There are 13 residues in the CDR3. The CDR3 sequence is CASSSGDAGGYTF. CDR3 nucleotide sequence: TGTGCCAGCAGCAGCGGGGACGCCGGGGGCTACACCTTC.

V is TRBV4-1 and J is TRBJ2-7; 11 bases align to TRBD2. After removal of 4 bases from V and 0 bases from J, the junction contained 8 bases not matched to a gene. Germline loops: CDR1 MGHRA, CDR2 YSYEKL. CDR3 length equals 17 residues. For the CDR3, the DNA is TGCGCCAGCAGCCCTGGCCGACTAGCGGGGAACTCCTACGAGCAGTACTTC. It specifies CASSPGRLAGNSYEQYF.

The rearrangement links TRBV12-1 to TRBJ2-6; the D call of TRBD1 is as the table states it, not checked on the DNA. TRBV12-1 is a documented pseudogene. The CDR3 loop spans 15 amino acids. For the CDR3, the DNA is TGTGCCAGCAGCAGTGGACAAAGTCGGGCCAACGTCCTGACTTTC. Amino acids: CASSSGQSRANVLTF.

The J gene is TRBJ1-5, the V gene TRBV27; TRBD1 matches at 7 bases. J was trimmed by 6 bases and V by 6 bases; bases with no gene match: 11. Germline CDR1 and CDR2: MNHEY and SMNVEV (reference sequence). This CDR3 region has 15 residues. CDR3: CASRGKGAWGQPQHF. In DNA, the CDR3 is TGTGCCAGCAGGGGAAAGGGGGCGTGGGGTCAGCCCCAGCATTTT.

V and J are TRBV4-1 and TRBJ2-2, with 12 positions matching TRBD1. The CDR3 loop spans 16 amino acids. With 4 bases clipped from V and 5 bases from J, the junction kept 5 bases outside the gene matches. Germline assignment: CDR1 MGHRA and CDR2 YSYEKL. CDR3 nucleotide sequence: TGCGCCAGCAGCCCAGGGACAGGGGGCTTTACCGGGGAGCTGTTTTTT. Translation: CASSPGTGGFTGELFF.

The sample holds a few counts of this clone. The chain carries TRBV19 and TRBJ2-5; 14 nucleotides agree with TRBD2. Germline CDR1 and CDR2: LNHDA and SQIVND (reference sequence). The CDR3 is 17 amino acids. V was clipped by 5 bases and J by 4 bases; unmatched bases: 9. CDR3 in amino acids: CASSSGLAGVRGETQYF. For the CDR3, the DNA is TGTGCCAGTAGTTCGGGACTAGCGGGAGTTAGGGGAGAGACCCAGTACTTC.

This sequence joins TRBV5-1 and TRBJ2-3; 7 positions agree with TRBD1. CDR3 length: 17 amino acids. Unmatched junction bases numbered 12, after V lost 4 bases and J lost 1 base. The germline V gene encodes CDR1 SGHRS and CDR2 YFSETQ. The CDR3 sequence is CASSHQGPQGGTDTQYF. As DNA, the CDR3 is TGCGCCAGCAGCCACCAGGGACCCCAGGGGGGCACAGATACGCAGTATTTT.